Following are 18 T cell receptor beta chains from one sample sequenced in a study of shared clonotypes between healthy human individuals. This table comes from immunoSEQ multiplex PCR, and its TCRdb copy is limited to in-frame clones, with some not included. The profile shows about 2.4 million clones, roughly 93% of them singletons. Input material: naive CD4+ T cells from PBMCs. Subset specified: CD45RA+ positively selected. These receptors were obtained from a man between 18 and 29 years old in good health. Some clones in this sample may be carry-over from other donors' samples.

Only one count was recorded for this clone. The chain recombines TRBV18 with TRBJ1-1; D call uncertain. CDR3 length: 14 amino acids. Trimming removed 8 bases from V and 1 base from J, with 14 bases in between. The germline CDR1 and CDR2 sequences are KGHSH and LQKENI. In nucleotides, the CDR3 is TGTGCCAGCGGTCCCAACTTTGGGAACACTGAAGCTTTCTTT. Translating gives CASGPNFGNTEAFF. The full variable domain, rest sourced from reference TRBV18 and TRBJ1-1, is NAGVMQNPRHLVRRRGQEARLRCSPMKGHSHVYWYRQLPEEGLKFMVYLQKENIIDESGMPKERFSAEFPKEGPSILRIQQVVRGDSAAYFCASGPNFGNTEAFFGQGTRLTVV.

The chain employs TRBV5-1 and TRBJ2-1; no reliable D call. V dropped 0 bases and J dropped 2 bases, with 6 bases sitting between them. Germline CDR1 is SGHRS and CDR2 is YFSETQ. This CDR3 has 14 residues. CDR3 region: CASSLGTTYNEQFF. The CDR3 nucleotides read TGCGCCAGCAGCTTGGGCACCACCTACAATGAGCAGTTCTTC.

This rearrangement joins TRBV7-9 to TRBJ1-3, with D perhaps TRBD1 (5 bases). CDR3 length: 17 residues. The V end was cut by 5 bases, the J end by 0 bases, with 17 bases between. Germline values: CDR1 SEHNR, CDR2 FQNEAQ (reference sequence). This chain's CDR3 is CASSPRGVTRSGNTIYF. The CDR3 DNA reads as TGTGCCAGCAGCCCGCGGGGGGTCACACGCTCTGGAAACACCATATATTTT.

This clone was observed once. The chain carries TRBV28 and TRBJ2-3; the match to TRBD1 covers 12 bases. Germline values: CDR1 MDHEN, CDR2 SYDVKM. With V trimmed by 4 bases and J by 6 bases, 17 bases remained unmatched. This CDR3 spans 19 amino acids. CDR3 DNA: TGTGCCAGCAGTTCGCTCCGGGACAGGGGGCCTGCAAGACTGGATACGCAGTATTTT. This codes for CASSSLRDRGPARLDTQYF.

As for this clone: This CDR3 is also generated by other DNA sequences in the sample. The chain carries TRBV9 and TRBJ2-1; D unclear. CDR1 is SGDLS, CDR2 YYNGEE, per germline. CDR3 size: 14 residues. Trimming pared 1 base from V and 0 bases from J, leaving 5 bases between. CDR3 sequence reads: CASSVISSYNEQFF. DNA of the CDR3: TGTGCCAGCAGCGTAATAAGCTCCTACAATGAGCAGTTCTTC.

As for this clone: Other DNA variants within this sample encode the same CDR3. The CDR3 nucleotides read TGCGCCAGCAGCTTGGCTCAGTACACTGAAGCTTTCTTT. Its translation is CASSLAQYTEAFF. The chain is built from TRBV5-1 and TRBJ1-1; unclear D gene. The germline V gene has CDR1 SGHRS and CDR2 YFSETQ. This CDR3 has 13 amino acids. V lost 0 bases to trimming and J lost 3 bases, with 6 bases between them.

The V and J genes are TRBV18 and TRBJ2-4; 9 positions agree with TRBD1. V was clipped by 5 bases and J by 8 bases; unmatched bases: 13. CDR1 KGHSH and CDR2 LQKENI come from the germline V gene. The CDR3 runs to 16 residues. The CDR3 DNA is TGTGCCAGCTCAGCTATAAATAAGGGACAGGGAGACATTCAGTACTTC. Translating gives CASSAINKGQGDIQYF.

A note on this clone: In the same sample, other DNA sequences code for this CDR3. The chain uses TRBV28 and TRBJ2-3; no clear D. Between the trimmed V and J ends, which lost 5 bases and 1 base, there was a span of 4 bases. Germline-derived CDR1 and CDR2 are MDHEN and SYDVKM. The CDR3 is 12 residues long. The CDR3: CASSRRTDTQYF. As DNA, the CDR3 is TGTGCCAGCAGTCGACGCACAGATACGCAGTATTTT.

The chain has TRBV7-9 and TRBJ2-7; D might be TRBD1 or TRBD2, each matching 5 bases. CDR3 length equals 16 residues. V lost 5 bases and J lost 6, with 23 bases in between. CDR1 SEHNR and CDR2 FQNEAQ come from the germline V gene (reference sequence). The CDR3 region has the DNA TGTGCCAGCAGCACCCAAGGGACCTCCCGAAGGGGCGAGCAGTACTTC. Translated, it gives CASSTQGTSRRGEQYF.

Only a few counts were recorded for this clone. This chain connects TRBV18 to TRBJ1-1; D gene ambiguous. Germline lookup yields CDR1 KGHSH and CDR2 LQKENI. CDR3 length: 15 amino acids. V was clipped by 2 bases and J by 4 bases, with 14 bases between them. The CDR3 loop is CASSPSLGGGTEAFF. CDR3 bases: TGTGCCAGCTCACCAAGTCTGGGCGGTGGCACTGAAGCTTTCTTT.

The V and J genes are TRBV29-1 and TRBJ2-7; no reliable D call. The CDR3 runs 12 residues. The V gene lost 2 bases and the J gene lost 6 bases, with 11 bases spanning the gap. CDR1 SQVTM and CDR2 ANQGSEA come from the germline V gene. The CDR3 here is CSVELDWFEQYF. CDR3 nucleotide sequence: TGCAGCGTTGAATTAGACTGGTTCGAGCAGTACTTC.

To note about this clone: Different DNA sequences within this sample yield the same CDR3. V usage is TRBV27 and J usage is TRBJ1-2; TRBD1 aligns across 7 bases. The V gene end was trimmed by 6 bases and the J gene end by 4 bases; junction bases not matched to a gene: 5. Germline V lookup: CDR1 MNHEY, CDR2 SMNVEV (reference sequence). CDR3 length: 13 residues. The chain's CDR3 is CASRVTGSYGYTF. The DNA for the CDR3 is TGTGCCAGCAGGGTGACAGGGTCCTATGGCTACACCTTC.

The chain couples TRBV7-9 to TRBJ2-7; no definite D call. The V gene's germline CDR1 is SEHNR and CDR2 FQNEAQ (reference sequence). The CDR3 covers 8 residues. Deletions cut 5 bases from V and 10 bases from J, with 3 bases between. CDR3 protein: CASSPQYF. The CDR3 DNA is TGTGCCAGCAGCCCTCAGTACTTC.

The rearrangement links TRBV10-1 to TRBJ2-5; D could derive from TRBD1 or TRBD2 (5 bases each). This CDR3 is 13 amino acids long. Germline assignment: CDR1 WNHNN and CDR2 SYGVQD (reference sequence). The germline V and J ends were trimmed by 4 bases and 4 bases, with 10 bases remaining between them. The CDR3 sequence: CASSVGTGETQYF. In DNA, the CDR3 is TGCGCCAGCAGTGTTGGGACGGGAGAGACCCAGTACTTC.

This chain connects TRBV28 to TRBJ2-7; a possible D gene is TRBD1 (6 bases). Germline values: CDR1 MDHEN, CDR2 SYDVKM. Trimming took off 5 bases at V and 0 bases at J, with 11 bases between the two ends. CDR3 size: 14 residues. Here the CDR3 reads CASSPRTDSYEQYF. CDR3 DNA sequence: TGTGCCAGCAGTCCTCGGACAGACTCCTACGAGCAGTACTTC.

CDR3 sequence: CASSDDLAERVDTQYF. The DNA for the CDR3 is TGCGCCAGCAGCGACGACCTAGCGGAGAGGGTAGATACGCAGTATTTT. The chain recombines TRBV5-1 with TRBJ2-3; 7 bases line up with TRBD2. Per germline, CDR1 SGHRS and CDR2 YFSETQ. The V gene end was trimmed by 4 bases and the J gene end by 5 bases; junction bases not matched to a gene: 13. There are 16 residues in the CDR3.

The V and J genes are TRBV7-3 and TRBJ1-3, with 8 bases fitting TRBD1. CDR3 length: 16 residues. Germline CDR1 and CDR2: SGHTA and FQGTGA. V shed 0 bases and J 3 bases; nucleotides not matched to a gene: 4. The CDR3 DNA is TGTGCCAGCAGCTTAACAAGGACAGGGCTTGGAAACACCATATATTTT. Protein product: CASSLTRTGLGNTIYF.

The chain uses TRBV6-6 and TRBJ2-5; D perhaps matches TRBD1 (6 bases). The CDR3 contains 14 residues. V was clipped by 4 bases and J by 7 bases, with 16 bases between them. Germline CDR1 is MNHNY and CDR2 is SVGAGI (reference sequence). The CDR3 sequence is CASSSNREIVTQYF. CDR3 sequence (DNA): TGTGCCAGCAGTTCCAACAGGGAGATCGTGACCCAGTACTTC.